Shown below are 29 T cell receptor beta chains from a single sample sequenced in a study of PD-L1 blockade in urothelial cancer. The method was immunoSEQ multiplex PCR; TCRdb's version includes in-frame clones alone and lacks a portion of them. The sample yields roughly 20,000 clones, about 91% seen once. The material sequenced was PBMCs, taken around atezolizumab (anti-PD-L1) treatment. All receptors come from a man between 45 and 60 years old with urothelial cancer.

The rearrangement joins TRBV6-5 to TRBJ2-5; 14 bases match TRBD2. The V segment lost 4 bases and the J segment 5 bases; nucleotides outside the gene matches: 6. Germline CDR1 and CDR2: MNHEY and SVGAGI. CDR3 length: 16 amino acids. CDR3 coding DNA: TGTGCCAGCAGTTCAGGGACTAGCGGGAGTGTGGAGACCCAGTACTTC. This codes for CASSSGTSGSVETQYF.

This clone was seen only once. The chain links TRBV5-5 to TRBJ2-2, with 14 nucleotides matching TRBD2. The CDR3 totals 20 residues. Trimming took 6 bases from V and 5 from J; bases not matched to a gene: 18. From germline, CDR1 is SGHKS and CDR2 YYEKEE (reference sequence). The DNA of the CDR3 is TGTGCCAGCATCCCTCCTGGGACTAGCGGGGGTCCAAAGGGTACCGGGGAGCTGTTTTTT. Translation: CASIPPGTSGGPKGTGELFF.

V gene TRBV12-5 combines with J gene TRBJ2-2, with TRBD1 as a possible D gene (5 bases). CDR1 and CDR2 (germline): LGHNT, FRNRAP. The V gene lost 1 base and the J gene lost 0 bases, with 6 bases spanning the gap. The CDR3 sequence is 15 residues long. For the CDR3, the DNA is TGTGCTAGTGGTTTGGGGGGCTCGAACACCGGGGAGCTGTTTTTT. It yields the protein CASGLGGSNTGELFF.

The chain employs TRBV7-9 and TRBJ2-1, with TRBD1 matching 9 bases. CDR1 and CDR2 from the germline V gene are SEHNR and FQNEAQ (reference sequence). The CDR3 consists of 14 residues. Trimming took 8 bases from V and 3 from J; bases not matched to a gene: 5. The CDR3 bases are TGTGCCAGCTCTGAGGGACAGGGCTACAATGAGCAGTTCTTC. Its protein product is CASSEGQGYNEQFF. Using reference TRBV7-9 and TRBJ2-1 for the parts outside the CDR3, the full variable domain is DTGVSQNPRHKITKRGQNVTFRCDPISEHNRLYWYRQTLGQGPEFLTYFQNEAQLEKSRLLSDRFSAERPKGSFSTLEIQRTEQGDSAMYLCASSEGQGYNEQFFGPGTRLTVL.

The chain carries TRBV21-1 and TRBJ1-1. TRBV21-1 is a pseudogene. The CDR3 runs to 12 residues. Written as DNA, the CDR3 is TGTGCCAGCGGAAGAGGGAACACTGAAGCTTTCTTT. Its translation is CASGRGNTEAFF.

This chain joins TRBV6-5 and TRBJ2-4; D is unresolved. The CDR3 has 15 residues. V was trimmed by 0 bases and J by 0 bases, leaving 6 bases between them. Germline V gene lookup returns CDR1 MNHEY and CDR2 SVGAGI. CDR3 sequence (DNA): TGTGCCAGCAGTTACTCGTCTTTAGCCAAAAACATTCAGTACTTC. Protein: CASSYSSLAKNIQYF.

This chain uses TRBV13 with TRBJ2-7; TRBD2 matches at 13 bases. The J segment lost 6 bases and the V segment lost 0 bases, leaving 5 bases of the junction unmatched. CDR1 and CDR2 (germline): PRHDT, FYEKMQ (reference sequence). This CDR3 contains 16 residues. This CDR3 reads CASSLGLAGGPGEQYF. The CDR3 DNA reads TGTGCCAGCAGCTTAGGACTAGCGGGAGGGCCCGGCGAGCAGTACTTC.

This chain connects TRBV18 to TRBJ2-7, with a possible D match to TRBD2 (6 bases). Trimming took 4 bases from V and 5 from J, leaving 18 bases between them. Germline V gene lookup returns CDR1 KGHSH and CDR2 LQKENI. CDR3 length equals 15 residues. The CDR3 DNA follows: TGTGCCAGCTCACAGGGACTCCTAGGGGTTAACGAGCAGTACTTC. Amino acids: CASSQGLLGVNEQYF.

The CDR3 reads CASSLELAGWHNEQFF. CDR3 sequence (DNA): TGTGCCAGCAGCTTGGAACTAGCGGGGTGGCACAATGAGCAGTTCTTC. The chain uses TRBV5-5 and TRBJ2-1; 10 bases are shared with TRBD2. Germline trimming cut 0 bases from V and 5 bases from J; bases unmatched to any gene: 5. The CDR3 covers 16 residues. CDR1 SGHKS and CDR2 YYEKEE come from the germline V gene (reference sequence).

The chain carries TRBV6-5 and TRBJ2-5; TRBD2 matches 10 bases. Trimming cost V 6 bases and J 2 bases; bases outside gene matches: 6. Germline V gives CDR1 MNHEY, CDR2 SVGAGI. The CDR3 is 15 amino acids. CDR3 in amino acids: CASSLPTSGQETQYF. The CDR3 coding sequence is TGTGCCAGCAGCCTCCCGACTAGCGGGCAAGAGACCCAGTACTTC.

In this sample, this clone turned up once. The chain has TRBV28 and TRBJ2-1, with 8 bases lining up with TRBD1. Germline V gene data show CDR1 as MDHEN and CDR2 as SYDVKM. This CDR3 contains 14 residues. V dropped 5 bases and J dropped 5; count of bases not matched to a gene: 5. The CDR3 DNA reads as TGTGCCAGCAGTCTCCGGACAGGGCACAATGAGCAGTTCTTC. Translated: CASSLRTGHNEQFF.

The gene calls are TRBV6-5 and TRBJ2-6, with no clear D. This CDR3 is 15 amino acids long. Germline CDR1 MNHEY, CDR2 SVGAGI. V lost 6 bases and J 0 bases, leaving 9 bases between the germline ends. The CDR3, as DNA: TGTGCCAGCAGCCACCGGAGCTCTGGGGCCAACGTCCTGACTTTC. Encoded protein: CASSHRSSGANVLTF.

The chain has TRBV9 and TRBJ2-5, with TRBD2 matching 10 bases. This CDR3 region has 16 residues. V lost 0 bases to trimming and J lost 1 base; unmatched junction nucleotides: 3. Germline V gives CDR1 SGDLS, CDR2 YYNGEE. CDR3: CASSVGASGGQETQYF. Here the CDR3 DNA reads TGTGCCAGCAGCGTAGGGGCTAGCGGGGGCCAAGAGACCCAGTACTTC.

The chain couples TRBV7-6 to TRBJ1-1, with 11 bases that match TRBD1. Trimming at V came to 5 bases and at J to 5 bases, leaving 4 bases not matched to a gene. The CDR3 loop spans 14 amino acids. Per the germline V gene, CDR1 is SGHVS and CDR2 is FNYEAQ. CDR3 sequence reads: CASSTRDRGTEAFF. The DNA for the CDR3 is TGTGCCAGCAGCACTCGGGACAGGGGGACTGAAGCTTTCTTT.

The rearrangement uses TRBV7-7 and TRBJ2-1, with 13 nucleotides matching TRBD2. V trimming: 1 base; J trimming: 5 bases; junction bases outside the gene matches: 2. CDR1 SSHAT and CDR2 FNYEAQ come from the germline V gene (reference sequence). The CDR3 has 16 residues. CDR3 region: CASSLELAGGDNEQFF. The DNA of the CDR3 is TGTGCCAGCAGCTTAGAACTAGCGGGAGGGGACAATGAGCAGTTCTTC.

The CDR3 loop reads CASSKLAGDGNEQFF. CDR3 in DNA: TGCGCCAGCAGCAAACTAGCGGGAGACGGGAATGAGCAGTTCTTC. The chain links TRBV4-3 to TRBJ2-1; 11 positions agree with TRBD2. The V and J ends lost 5 bases and 7 bases, in that order; junction bases with no gene match: 7. The V gene's germline CDR1 is LGHNA and CDR2 YSLEER. The CDR3 has 15 amino acids.

V and J are TRBV7-2 and TRBJ2-7; D is unclear. Germline CDR1 reads SGHTA; CDR2 reads FQGNSA. The CDR3 is made up of 13 amino acids. V was shortened by 3 bases and J by 2 bases, with 8 bases between the two germline ends. The CDR3 protein is CASSLEITYEQYF. CDR3 in DNA: TGTGCCAGCAGCTTGGAGATTACCTACGAGCAGTACTTC.

The V call is TRBV5-1, the J call TRBJ2-7; D is unresolved. Germline CDR1 SGHRS, CDR2 YFSETQ. CDR3 length equals 15 residues. Between the trimmed V and J ends, which lost 1 base and 0 bases, there was a span of 11 bases. CDR3 nucleotide sequence: TGCGCCAGCAGCTTGCCCGGAGCGAGCTCCTACGAGCAGTACTTC. Translating gives CASSLPGASSYEQYF.

The chain links TRBV7-8 to TRBJ1-5, with D unresolved. Between the trimmed V and J ends, which lost 1 base and 9 bases, there was a span of 16 bases. Looked up from germline, CDR1 is SGHVS and CDR2 is FQNEAQ. The CDR3 is 15 amino acids. The CDR3 here is CASSLVGADAGPQHF. The CDR3 DNA reads as TGTGCCAGCAGCTTAGTAGGTGCCGACGCGGGGCCCCAGCATTTT.

The rearrangement links TRBV5-1 to TRBJ2-4; TRBD1 aligns across 10 bases. Germline V gives CDR1 SGHRS, CDR2 YFSETQ. V was pared by 4 bases and J by 4 bases, with 8 bases of the junction left unmatched. The CDR3 covers 16 residues. As DNA, the CDR3 is TGCGCCAGCAGCCCGAGACCGGGACAGGGGAAAAACATTCAGTACTTC. Amino acids: CASSPRPGQGKNIQYF.

This clone was picked up one time. This rearrangement joins TRBV4-2 to TRBJ2-5; 11 positions match TRBD2. CDR3 length: 19 residues. Trimming removed 4 bases from V and 1 base from J; junction bases left unmatched: 14. The germline gives CDR1 LGHNA, CDR2 YNFKEQ. For the CDR3, the DNA is TGTGCCAGCAGCCTATCCCGCCCCCAACTAGCGGGGGCCCAAGAGACCCAGTACTTC. Its protein is CASSLSRPQLAGAQETQYF.

This chain links TRBV5-5 with TRBJ2-7, with a possible D match to TRBD1 (6 bases). CDR3 size: 15 residues. Germline V CDR1 and CDR2: SGHKS, YYEKEE (reference sequence). V lost 7 bases to trimming and J lost 1 base, with 18 bases between them. CDR3 bases: TGTGCCAGCCGCAGCATGGGGGCCCCTTCCTACGAGCAGTACTTC. This encodes CASRSMGAPSYEQYF. The whole variable domain, filled in from reference TRBV5-5 and TRBJ2-7, reads DAGVTQSPTHLIKTRGQQVTLRCSPISGHKSVSWYQQVLGQGPQFIFQYYEKEERGRGNFPDRFSARQFPNYSSELNVNALLLGDSALYLCASRSMGAPSYEQYFGPGTRLTVT.

The rearrangement joins TRBV19 to TRBJ1-2; no reliable D call. The germline V and J ends were trimmed by 3 bases and 8 bases, with 7 bases remaining between them. This CDR3 has 11 amino acids. The germline V gene encodes CDR1 LNHDA and CDR2 SQIVND (reference sequence). Written as DNA, the CDR3 is TGTGCCAGTAGTATTAGAGGGGGCTACACCTTC. Its translation is CASSIRGGYTF.

The V call is TRBV5-4, the J call TRBJ2-7; 11 nucleotides agree with TRBD1. Germline V CDR1 and CDR2: SGHNT, YYREEE (reference sequence). CDR3 length equals 15 residues. V lost 4 bases, J lost 3 bases, and 6 bases stayed unmatched. The CDR3 here is CASSDRTGGVYEQYF. The CDR3 DNA reads as TGTGCCAGCAGCGACCGGACAGGGGGCGTCTACGAGCAGTACTTC.

The gene calls are TRBV9 and TRBJ1-1; D call uncertain. Trimming took off 0 bases at V and 1 base at J, with 7 bases between the two ends. The CDR3 is made up of 14 amino acids. The V gene's germline CDR1 is SGDLS and CDR2 YYNGEE. The CDR3 coding sequence is TGTGCCAGCAGCGTAGCACAGAAGAACACTGAAGCTTTCTTT. This sequence encodes CASSVAQKNTEAFF.

V and J are TRBV2 and TRBJ1-2; a possible D gene is TRBD1 (5 bases). Germline-derived CDR1 and CDR2 are SNHLY and FYNNEI. The germline V and J ends were trimmed by 8 bases and 4 bases, with 11 bases remaining between them. The CDR3 contains 12 residues. CDR3 loop: CASDGHIYGYTF. The CDR3 nucleotides read TGTGCCAGCGATGGACACATCTATGGCTACACCTTC.

This chain connects TRBV11-3 to TRBJ2-7; D possibly corresponds to TRBD2 (7 bases). This CDR3 comprises 18 residues. V was trimmed by 4 bases and J by 5 bases, leaving 27 bases between them. The germline V gene encodes CDR1 SGHNT and CDR2 YENEEA. CDR3 sequence: CASSWTGRTGLSGDEQYF. As DNA, the CDR3 is TGTGCCAGCAGCTGGACTGGACGGACGGGACTATCAGGGGACGAGCAGTACTTC.

V and J are TRBV7-6 and TRBJ2-1; no firm D call. Germline V gene lookup returns CDR1 SGHVS and CDR2 FNYEAQ. Trimming took 1 base from V and 10 from J, leaving 11 bases between them. This CDR3 region has 13 residues. Here the CDR3 reads CASSLDQIREQFF. CDR3 sequence (DNA): TGTGCCAGCAGCTTAGATCAGATAAGAGAGCAGTTCTTC.

The J gene is TRBJ2-7, the V gene TRBV5-1; the match to TRBD1 covers 12 bases. Germline V gene sequence: CDR1 SGHRS, CDR2 YFSETQ. The V gene end was trimmed by 4 bases and the J gene end by 7 bases; junction bases not matched to a gene: 9. The CDR3 is made up of 15 amino acids. In DNA form, the CDR3 reads TGCGCCAGCAGCGACCGGGACAGGGGGCTAGGGGAGCAGTACTTC. Protein: CASSDRDRGLGEQYF.